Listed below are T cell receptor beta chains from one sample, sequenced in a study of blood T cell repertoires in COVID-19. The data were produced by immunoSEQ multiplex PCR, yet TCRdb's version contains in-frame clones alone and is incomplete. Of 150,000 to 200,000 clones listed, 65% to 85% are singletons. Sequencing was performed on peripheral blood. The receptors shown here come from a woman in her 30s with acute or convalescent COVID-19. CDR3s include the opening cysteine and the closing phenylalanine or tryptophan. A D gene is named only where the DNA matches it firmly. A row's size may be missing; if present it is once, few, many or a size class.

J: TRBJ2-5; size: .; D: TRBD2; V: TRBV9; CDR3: CASSVEVAGLQETQYF; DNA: TGTGCCAGCAGCGTAGAGGTAGCGGGCCTACAAGAGACCCAGTACTTC
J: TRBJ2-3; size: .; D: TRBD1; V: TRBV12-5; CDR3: CASGPGQTTDTQYF; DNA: TGTGCTAGTGGTCCGGGACAGACCACAGATACGCAGTATTTT
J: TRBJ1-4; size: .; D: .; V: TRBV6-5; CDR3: CASSYYWGGGGEKLFF; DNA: TGTGCCAGCAGTTACTATTGGGGGGGAGGTGGTGAAAAACTGTTTTTT
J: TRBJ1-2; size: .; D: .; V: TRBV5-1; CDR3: CASSLSGGDNYGYTF; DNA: TGCGCCAGCAGCTTATCAGGAGGGGATAACTATGGCTACACCTTC
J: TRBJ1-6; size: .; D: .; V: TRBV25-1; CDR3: CASSPGGAPLHF; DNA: TGTGCCAGCAGTCCCGGGGGAGCACCCCTCCACTTT
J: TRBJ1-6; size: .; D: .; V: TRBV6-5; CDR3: CASSLEGASSPLHF; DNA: TGTGCCAGCAGTTTGGAGGGAGCCAGTTCACCCCTCCACTTT
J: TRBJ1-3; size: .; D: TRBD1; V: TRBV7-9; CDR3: CATRQGLPGNTIYF; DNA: TGTGCCACCCGACAGGGTCTGCCCGGAAACACCATATATTTT
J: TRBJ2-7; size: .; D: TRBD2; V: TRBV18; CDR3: CASSPNSGVEQYF; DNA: TGTGCCAGCTCACCAAATAGCGGGGTCGAGCAGTACTTC
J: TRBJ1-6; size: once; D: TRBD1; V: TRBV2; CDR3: CASSDVTGGSPLHF; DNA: TGTGCCAGCAGTGATGTGACAGGGGGGTCACCCCTCCACTTT
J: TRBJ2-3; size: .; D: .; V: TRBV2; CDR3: CASSDTRNTQYF; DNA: TGTGCCAGCAGTGATACACGAAATACGCAGTATTTT
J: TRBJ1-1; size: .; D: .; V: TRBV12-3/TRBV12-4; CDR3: CASINPVVTEAFF; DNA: TGTGCCAGCATCAACCCGGTGGTTACTGAAGCTTTCTTT
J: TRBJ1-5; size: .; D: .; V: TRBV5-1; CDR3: CASSLEGSQPQHF; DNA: TGCGCCAGCAGCTTAGAGGGCTCTCAGCCCCAGCATTTT
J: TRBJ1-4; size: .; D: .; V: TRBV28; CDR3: CASSVTLLGEKLFF; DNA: TGTGCCAGCAGTGTGACATTGCTTGGGGAAAAACTGTTTTTT
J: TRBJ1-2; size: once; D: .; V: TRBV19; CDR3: CASRSPGPLASGYTF; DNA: TGTGCCAGTAGATCCCCGGGACCGCTAGCGTCCGGCTACACCTTC
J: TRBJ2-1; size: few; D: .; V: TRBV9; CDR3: CASSPHFASEKPQFF; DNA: TGTGCCAGCAGCCCCCACTTCGCCAGCGAGAAGCCGCAGTTCTTC
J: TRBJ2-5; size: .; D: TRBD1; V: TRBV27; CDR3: CASSFRDRGADQYF; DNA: TGTGCCAGCAGTTTCAGAGACAGGGGTGCGGACCAGTACTTC
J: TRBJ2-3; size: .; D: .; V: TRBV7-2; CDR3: CASSSGSRRRDTQYF; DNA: TGTGCCAGCAGCTCCGGGTCCCGGCGAAGGGATACGCAGTATTTT
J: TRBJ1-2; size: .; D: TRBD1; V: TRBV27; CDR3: CASSLRRGRDGYTF; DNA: TGTGCCAGCAGTTTACGTAGGGGGCGGGATGGCTACACCTTC
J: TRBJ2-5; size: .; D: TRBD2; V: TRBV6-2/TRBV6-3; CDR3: CASSSGTSGSKNQETQYF; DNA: TGTGCCAGCAGCTCCGGGACTAGCGGGAGCAAGAACCAAGAGACCCAGTACTTC
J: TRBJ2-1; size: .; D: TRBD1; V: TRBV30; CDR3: CAWSEGGWEQFF; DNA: TGTGCCTGGAGTGAAGGGGGCTGGGAGCAGTTCTTC
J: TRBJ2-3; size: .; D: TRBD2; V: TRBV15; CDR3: CATSRTGTTSTDTQYF; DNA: TGTGCCACCAGCAGGACCGGGACTACCAGCACAGATACGCAGTATTTT
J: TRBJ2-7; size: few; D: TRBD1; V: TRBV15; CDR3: CATSSDNRGNPYEQYF; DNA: TGTGCCACCAGCAGTGACAACAGGGGGAATCCCTACGAGCAGTACTTC
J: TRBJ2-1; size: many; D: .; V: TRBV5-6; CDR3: CASTEDSYNNEQFF; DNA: TGTGCCAGCACAGAGGACAGCTATAACAATGAGCAGTTCTTC
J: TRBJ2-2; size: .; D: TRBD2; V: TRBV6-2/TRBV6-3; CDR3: CASSYDSSGRSRRNTGELFF; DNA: TGTGCCAGCAGTTACGATTCTAGCGGGAGATCTAGGCGGAACACCGGGGAGCTGTTTTTT
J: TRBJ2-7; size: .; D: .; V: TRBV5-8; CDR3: CASRRTGAYEQYF; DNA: TGTGCCAGCAGACGGACGGGGGCCTACGAGCAGTACTTC
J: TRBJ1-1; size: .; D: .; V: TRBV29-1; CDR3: CSVESTVPGGTEAFF; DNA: TGCAGCGTTGAATCGACTGTACCCGGGGGCACTGAAGCTTTCTTT
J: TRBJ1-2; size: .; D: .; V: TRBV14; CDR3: CASSQVGGQSYGYTF; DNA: TGTGCCAGCAGCCAAGTCGGGGGGCAGAGCTATGGCTACACCTTC
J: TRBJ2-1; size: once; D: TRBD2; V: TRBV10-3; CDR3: CATRGLAPENSYNEQFF; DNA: TGTGCCACGCGGGGACTAGCGCCAGAGAACTCCTACAATGAGCAGTTCTTC
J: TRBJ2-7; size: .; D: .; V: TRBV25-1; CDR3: CASSLQGYEQYF; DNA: TGTGCCAGCAGTCTACAGGGATACGAGCAGTACTTC
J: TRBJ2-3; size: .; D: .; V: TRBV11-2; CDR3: CASSPLTRVVTDTQYF; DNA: TGTGCCAGCAGCCCCTTGACTAGGGTCGTCACAGATACGCAGTATTTT
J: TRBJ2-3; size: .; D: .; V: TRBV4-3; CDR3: CASSQDPSATDTQYF; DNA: TGCGCCAGCAGCCAAGATCCTAGCGCCACAGATACGCAGTATTTT
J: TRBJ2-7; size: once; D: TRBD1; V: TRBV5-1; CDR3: CASSSPGGSDEQYF; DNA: TGCGCCAGCAGCTCCCCAGGGGGCTCAGACGAGCAGTACTTC
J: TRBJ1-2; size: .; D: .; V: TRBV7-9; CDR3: CASTVGGANYGYTF; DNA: TGTGCCAGCACCGTTGGGGGGGCGAACTATGGCTACACCTTC
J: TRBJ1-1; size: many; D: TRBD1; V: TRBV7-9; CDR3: CASSTPGGLVNTEAFF; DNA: TGTGCCAGCAGTACTCCAGGGGGGCTGGTGAACACTGAAGCTTTCTTT
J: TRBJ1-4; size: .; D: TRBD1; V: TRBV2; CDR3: CASSQDRGQKDEKLFF; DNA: TGTGCCAGCAGTCAGGACAGGGGGCAGAAAGATGAAAAACTGTTTTTT
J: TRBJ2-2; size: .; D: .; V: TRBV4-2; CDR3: CASSHRQVETGELFF; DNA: TGTGCCAGCAGCCACCGACAGGTAGAGACCGGGGAGCTGTTTTTT
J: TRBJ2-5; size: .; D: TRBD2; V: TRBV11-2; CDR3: CASSSGTSGEETQYF; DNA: TGTGCCAGCAGCTCCGGGACTAGCGGGGAAGAGACCCAGTACTTC
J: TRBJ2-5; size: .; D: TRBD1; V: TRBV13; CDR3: CASSKYHGTGMETQYF; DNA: TGTGCCAGCAGCAAATACCACGGGACAGGGATGGAGACCCAGTACTTC
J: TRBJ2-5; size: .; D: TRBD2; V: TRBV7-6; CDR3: CASSLGVAGGPQETQYF; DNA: TGTGCCAGCAGCTTAGGTGTAGCGGGAGGGCCTCAGGAGACCCAGTACTTC
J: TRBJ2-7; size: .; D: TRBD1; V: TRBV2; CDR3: CASNGRGQDEQYF; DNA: TGTGCCAGCAACGGCAGGGGGCAAGACGAGCAGTACTTC
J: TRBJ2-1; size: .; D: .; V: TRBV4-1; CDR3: CASSLGGPTQFF; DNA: TGCGCCAGCAGCCTGGGCGGGCCCACCCAGTTCTTC
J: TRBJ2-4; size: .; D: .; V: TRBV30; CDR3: CAWSWETKNIQYF; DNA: TGTGCCTGGTCCTGGGAGACCAAAAACATTCAGTACTTC
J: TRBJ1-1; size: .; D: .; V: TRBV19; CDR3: CASSKTGGNTEAFF; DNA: TGTGCCAGTAGTAAGACCGGAGGGAACACTGAAGCTTTCTTT
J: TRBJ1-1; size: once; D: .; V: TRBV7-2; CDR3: CASSLVPQQGRTEAFF; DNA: TGTGCCAGCAGCTTAGTACCTCAACAGGGTAGGACTGAAGCTTTCTTT